Listed below are T cell receptor beta chains from one sample, sequenced in a study of response to subunit inactivated influenza vaccine. TCRdb processed the RT-PCR reads anew with MiXCR; each CDR3 protein has one entry. The data contain approximately 730,000 distinct CDR3 sequences, around 13% of them singletons. The input for sequencing was PBMCs from blood, taken around two weeks before vaccination. These receptors all come from a middle-aged man who received an inactivated influenza vaccine. Both conserved end residues are part of each CDR3. The D gene is left open where the match is weak. Expanded clones are given a class, and other clones once, few, many or no size at all.

length | J | size | D | V | DNA | CDR3
13 | TRBJ1-1 | few | . | TRBV7-9 | TGTGCCAGCAGCTTAAGGGACAAGAAGGAAGCTTTCTTT | CASSLRDKKEAFF
14 | TRBJ1-2 | few | . | TRBV4-1 | TGCGCCAGCAGCCCGACAGTTCGATTGTTTGGCTACACCTTC | CASSPTVRLFGYTF
15 | TRBJ2-5 | . | TRBD1 | TRBV20-1 | TGCAGTGCTAGCGACCGCGACAGGGGACAAGAGACCCAGTACTTC | CSASDRDRGQETQYF
14 | TRBJ2-7 | . | . | TRBV6-5 | TGTGCCAGCACTTCCCCTAGCGACTCCTACGAGCAGTACTTC | CASTSPSDSYEQYF
17 | TRBJ2-1 | . | TRBD2 | TRBV27 | TGTGCCAGCAGTCCCCGTCGACTAGCGGGAGGTGGTAATGAGCAGTTCTTC | CASSPRRLAGGGNEQFF
18 | TRBJ2-1 | . | TRBD1 | TRBV20-1 | TGCAGTGCTTTACCGGGACAGGGGGCTGGCGGGAGCTGGGATGAGCAGTTCTTC | CSALPGQGAGGSWDEQFF
13 | TRBJ1-1 | few | . | TRBV29-1 | TGCAGCGTAATAGGACGGTTGAACACTGAAGCTTTCTTT | CSVIGRLNTEAFF
14 | TRBJ2-1 | few | TRBD1 | TRBV3-1 | TGTGCCAGTACCCGGGACAGGGCCTACAATGAGCAGTTCTTC | CASTRDRAYNEQFF
15 | TRBJ2-1 | few | TRBD2 | TRBV20-1 | TGCAGTGCCCGAATCGGGGGGAGGAAGTACAATGAGCAGTTCTTC | CSARIGGRKYNEQFF
18 | TRBJ2-6 | . | TRBD1 | TRBV3-1 | TGTGCCTGCAGCCAGACCGGGACAGGAAATTCTGGGGCCAACGTCCTGACTTTC | CACSQTGTGNSGANVLTF
10 | TRBJ2-1 | . | . | TRBV6-5 | TGTGCCAGCGGGTGGGATGAGCAGTTCTTC | CASGWDEQFF
13 | TRBJ2-2 | . | . | TRBV6-2/TRBV6-3 | TGTGCCAGCAGAGTGACAAACACCGGGGAGCTGTTTTTT | CASRVTNTGELFF
14 | TRBJ2-2 | . | . | TRBV27 | TGTGCCAGCGTTGACAGGAGGAACACCGGGGAGCTGTTTTTT | CASVDRRNTGELFF
15 | TRBJ2-1 | few | TRBD2 | TRBV6-1 | TGTGCCAGCAGTGCCGGGACTAGGGATTACAATGAGCAGTTCTTC | CASSAGTRDYNEQFF
18 | TRBJ2-3 | once | . | TRBV5-1 | TGCGCCAGCAGCTCACCTTCTGGACGGAGCCGGGGCACAGATACGCAGTATTTT | CASSSPSGRSRGTDTQYF
13 | TRBJ2-3 | . | . | TRBV7-9 | TGTGCCAGCAGCTTCTACAACACAGATACGCAGTATTTT | CASSFYNTDTQYF
14 | TRBJ2-2 | . | TRBD2 | TRBV27 | TGTGCCAGCAGTTTACGGGGGAGGGCCGGGGAGCTGTTTTTT | CASSLRGRAGELFF
15 | TRBJ2-7 | few | . | TRBV11-2 | TGTGCCAGCAGCTTAGGACCAAGGCTTCCCTACGAGCAGTACTTC | CASSLGPRLPYEQYF
17 | TRBJ2-6 | many | . | TRBV3-1 | TGTGCCAGCAGCCAAGGTACACGGGGATCTGGGGCCAACGTCCTGACTTTC | CASSQGTRGSGANVLTF
15 | TRBJ2-4 | . | . | TRBV20-1 | TGCAGTGCTAGGGGGGGGACAGGTAGATTTGACATTCAGTACTTC | CSARGGTGRFDIQYF
13 | TRBJ2-3 | . | . | TRBV27 | TGTGCCAGTAGTGCCATATTTCGGTATACGCAGTATTTT | CASSAIFRYTQYF
15 | TRBJ2-3 | many | TRBD2 | TRBV20-1 | TGCAGTGCTAGGGAAGGGACTACAAGCACAGATACGCAGTATTTT | CSAREGTTSTDTQYF
16 | TRBJ1-1 | many | . | TRBV12-3/TRBV12-4 | TGTGCCAGCAGTTTAATAAAGGGTGGGGGGAGCACTGAAGCTTTCTTT | CASSLIKGGGSTEAFF
13 | TRBJ2-7 | few | . | TRBV25-1 | TGTGCCAGCAGTGAAAGTACACGATACGAGCAGTACTTC | CASSESTRYEQYF
16 | TRBJ2-6 | few | . | TRBV18 | TGTGCCAGCTCACCATATTCGGGGGCTGGGGCCAACGTCCTGACTTTC | CASSPYSGAGANVLTF
17 | TRBJ2-3 | few | TRBD2 | TRBV20-1 | TGCAGTGCTATAGCGGGAGGGCCTGTGAGGTTCACAGATACGCAGTATTTT | CSAIAGGPVRFTDTQYF
16 | TRBJ2-7 | few | TRBD2 | TRBV20-1 | TGCAGTGCTAAGATTGGACTAGCTGGTCGCTCCTACGAGCAGTACTTC | CSAKIGLAGRSYEQYF
12 | TRBJ1-1 | many | . | TRBV5-1 | TGCGCCAGCAGCTTTGGGGAAGGTGAAGCTTTCTTT | CASSFGEGEAFF
15 | TRBJ2-3 | . | TRBD2 | TRBV5-1 | TGCGCCAGCAGCGCAGGGACTAGCGGGGCGGTTACGCAGTATTTT | CASSAGTSGAVTQYF